This TCR beta chain was profiled in a study of T cells in Graves' hyperthyroidism and ophthalmopathy. Per germline, CDR1 MNHNY and CDR2 SVGAGI (reference sequence). Trimming took off 9 bases at V and 5 bases at J, with 17 bases between the two ends. The CDR3 is 13 residues long. Researchers took RNA transcripts and amplified the TCR beta CDR3 regions from them. HTBI primers were the set used in a first-round RT-PCR of the TCR CDR3. TCRdb used MiXCR to reprocess the multiplex PCR reads, holding one entry per CDR3 protein. Of about 24,000 distinct CDR3 sequences listed, under 55% are singletons. In this sample, this clonotype turned up once. Subjects aged 18 to 65 presented with newly diagnosed hyperthyroidism of less than 2 months' duration. Diagnoses rested on clinical symptoms, serum thyroxine and TRAb, thyroid ultrasound and orbital computed tomography.

The source of this sequence is a woman aged 40-49 years with Graves' hyperthyroidism that later progressed to Graves' ophthalmopathy. The rearrangement joins TRBV6-6 to TRBJ2-7, with D perhaps TRBD2 (6 bases). The sequencing sample was made of blood. DNA of the CDR3: TGTGCCAGTAGCGGAGGGCGCGATGACGAGCAGTACTTC. Translated, it gives CASSGGRDDEQYF.